This T cell receptor beta chain was found in a study of blood T cell repertoires in COVID-19. As for the study in general: COVID-19 samples collected from the United States, Italy and Spain covered acute and convalescent phases. PBMCs, B-cell-depleted T cells, or T cells provided the cDNA or gDNA that made up the material.

In the original processing: For nucleated cells, counts were estimated from reference gene primer amplification. The protocol was immunoSEQ multiplex PCR, while the TCRdb copy is restricted to in-frame clones and leaves out a portion. That table is the source of V, J and clone size, and D and trimming were worked out from the DNA. The sample holds about 250,000 clones; 84% are singletons and the top ten take 4%. The V gene lost 6 bases and the J gene lost 1 base, with 12 bases spanning the gap. CDR1 is LNHNV, CDR2 YYDKDF, per germline (reference sequence). The CDR3 has 14 residues. This clone was seen only once.

The chain carries TRBV15 and TRBJ1-1; perhaps TRBD1 as D (6 bases). This clonotype was obtained from a man aged 50 or older with acute or convalescent COVID-19. The specimen sequenced was peripheral blood. CDR3 protein: CATRAGGPNTEAFF. The CDR3 DNA reads TGTGCCACCAGAGCGGGGGGGCCGAACACTGAAGCTTTCTTT.